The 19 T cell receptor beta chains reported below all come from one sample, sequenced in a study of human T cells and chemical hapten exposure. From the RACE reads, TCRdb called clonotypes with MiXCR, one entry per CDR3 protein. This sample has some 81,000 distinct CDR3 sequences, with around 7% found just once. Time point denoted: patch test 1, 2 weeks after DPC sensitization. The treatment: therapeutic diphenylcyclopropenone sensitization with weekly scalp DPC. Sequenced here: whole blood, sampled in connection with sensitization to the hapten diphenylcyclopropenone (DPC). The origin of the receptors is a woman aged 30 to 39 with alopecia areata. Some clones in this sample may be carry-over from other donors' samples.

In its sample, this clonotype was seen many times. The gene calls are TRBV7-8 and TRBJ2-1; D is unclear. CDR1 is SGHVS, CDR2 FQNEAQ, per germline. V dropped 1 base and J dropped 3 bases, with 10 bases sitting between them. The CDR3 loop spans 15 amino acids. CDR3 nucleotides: TGTGCCAGCAGCTTAGGACATGCAATCTACAATGAGCAGTTCTTC. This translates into CASSLGHAIYNEQFF.

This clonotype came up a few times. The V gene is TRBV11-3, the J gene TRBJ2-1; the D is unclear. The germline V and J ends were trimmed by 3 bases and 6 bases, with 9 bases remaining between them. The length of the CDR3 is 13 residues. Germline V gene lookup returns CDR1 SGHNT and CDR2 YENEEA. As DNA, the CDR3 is TGTGCCAGCAGCTTTAACGCCCTCAATGAGCAGTTCTTC. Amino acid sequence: CASSFNALNEQFF.

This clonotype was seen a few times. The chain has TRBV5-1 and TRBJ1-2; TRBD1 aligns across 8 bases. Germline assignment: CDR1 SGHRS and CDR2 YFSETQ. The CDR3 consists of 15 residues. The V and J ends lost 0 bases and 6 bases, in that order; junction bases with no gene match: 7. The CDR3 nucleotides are TGCGCCAGCAGCTTGGATCGACAGGGGCTAGATGGCTACACCTTC. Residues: CASSLDRQGLDGYTF.

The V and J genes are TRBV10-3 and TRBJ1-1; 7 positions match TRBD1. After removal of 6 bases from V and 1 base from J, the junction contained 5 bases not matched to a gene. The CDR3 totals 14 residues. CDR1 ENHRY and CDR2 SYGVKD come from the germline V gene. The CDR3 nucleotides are TGTGCCATCAGGGGCACAGGGGAGAACACTGAAGCTTTCTTT. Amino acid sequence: CAIRGTGENTEAFF.

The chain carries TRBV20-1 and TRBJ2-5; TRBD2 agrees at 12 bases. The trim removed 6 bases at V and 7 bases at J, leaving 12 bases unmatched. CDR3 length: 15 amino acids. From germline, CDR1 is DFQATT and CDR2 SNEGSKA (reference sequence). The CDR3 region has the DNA TGCAGTGCCCTCTTCCTAGCGGGGGGGATGGGGACCCAGTACTTC. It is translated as CSALFLAGGMGTQYF.

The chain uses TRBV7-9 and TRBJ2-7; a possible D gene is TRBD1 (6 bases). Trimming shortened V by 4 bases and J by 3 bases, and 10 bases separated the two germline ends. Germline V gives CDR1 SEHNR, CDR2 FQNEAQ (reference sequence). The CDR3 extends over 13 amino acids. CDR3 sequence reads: CASSYRTDYEQYF. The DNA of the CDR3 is TGTGCCAGCAGCTACCGGACAGACTACGAGCAGTACTTC.

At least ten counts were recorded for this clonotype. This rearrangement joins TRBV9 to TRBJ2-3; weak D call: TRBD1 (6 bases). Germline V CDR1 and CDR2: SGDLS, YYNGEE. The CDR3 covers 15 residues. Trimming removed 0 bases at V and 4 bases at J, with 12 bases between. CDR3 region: CASSVDPGESDTQYF. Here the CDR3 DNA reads TGTGCCAGCAGCGTAGATCCAGGGGAATCAGATACGCAGTATTTT. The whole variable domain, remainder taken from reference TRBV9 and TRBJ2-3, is DSGVTQTPKHLITATGQRVTLRCSPRSGDLSVYWYQQSLDQGLQFLIQYYNGEERAKGNILERFSAQQFPDLHSELNLSSLELGDSALYFCASSVDPGESDTQYFGPGTRLTVL.

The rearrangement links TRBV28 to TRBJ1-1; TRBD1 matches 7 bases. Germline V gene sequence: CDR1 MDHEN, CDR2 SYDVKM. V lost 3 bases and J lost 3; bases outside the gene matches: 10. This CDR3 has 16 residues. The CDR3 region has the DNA TGTGCCAGCAGTTTTTGGCAGGGGGTGAGGTACACTGAAGCTTTCTTT. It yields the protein CASSFWQGVRYTEAFF.

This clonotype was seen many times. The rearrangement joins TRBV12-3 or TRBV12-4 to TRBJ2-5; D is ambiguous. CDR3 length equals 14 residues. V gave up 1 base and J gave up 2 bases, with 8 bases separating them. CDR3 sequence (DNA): TGTGCCAGCAGTTTAGGACCTACTCAAGAGACCCAGTACTTC. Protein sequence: CASSLGPTQETQYF.

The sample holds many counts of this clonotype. The CDR3 nucleotides read TGTGCCAGCAGTTTTGGCGGGGTCTCCTACAATGAGCAGTTCTTC. Translation gives CASSFGGVSYNEQFF. V and J are TRBV12-3 or TRBV12-4 and TRBJ2-1; tentative D call: TRBD2 (6 bases). The CDR3 consists of 15 residues. Trimming removed 3 bases from V and 0 bases from J, with 9 bases in between.

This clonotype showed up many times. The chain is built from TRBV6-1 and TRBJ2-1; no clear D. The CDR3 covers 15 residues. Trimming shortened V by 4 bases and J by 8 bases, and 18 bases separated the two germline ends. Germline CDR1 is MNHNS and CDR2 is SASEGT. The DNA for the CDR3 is TGTGCCAGCAGTGTCTACCAAAACAGTGGAGATGAGCAGTTCTTC. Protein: CASSVYQNSGDEQFF.

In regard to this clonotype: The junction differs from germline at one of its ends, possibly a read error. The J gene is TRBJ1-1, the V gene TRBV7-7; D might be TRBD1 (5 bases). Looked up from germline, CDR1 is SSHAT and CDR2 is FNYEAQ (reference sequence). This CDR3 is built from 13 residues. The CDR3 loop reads CASSRGPDTEAFF. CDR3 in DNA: TGTGCTAGCAGCCGGGGACCTGACACTGAAGCTTTCTTT.

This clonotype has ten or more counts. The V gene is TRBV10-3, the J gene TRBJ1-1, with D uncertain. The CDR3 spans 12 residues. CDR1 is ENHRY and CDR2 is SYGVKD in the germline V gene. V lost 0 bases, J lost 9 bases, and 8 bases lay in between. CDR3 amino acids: CAISESEIKAFF. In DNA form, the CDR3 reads TGTGCCATCAGTGAGTCGGAGATCAAAGCTTTCTTT.

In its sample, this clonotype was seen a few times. CDR3 bases: TGTGCCTGGAGTCTGGCTGGGGCCAACGTCCTGACTTTC. Translated: CAWSLAGANVLTF. The chain has TRBV30 and TRBJ2-6; no reliable D call. Trimming removed 2 bases at V and 2 bases at J, with 4 bases between. CDR1 is GTSNPN and CDR2 is SVGIG in the germline V gene (reference sequence). The CDR3 is made up of 13 amino acids.

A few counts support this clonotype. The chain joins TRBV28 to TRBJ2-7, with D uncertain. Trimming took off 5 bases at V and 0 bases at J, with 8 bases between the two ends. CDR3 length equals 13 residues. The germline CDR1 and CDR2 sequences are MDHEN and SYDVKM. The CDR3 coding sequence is TGTGCCAGCAGTAACAGAGTCTCCTACGAGCAGTACTTC. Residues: CASSNRVSYEQYF.

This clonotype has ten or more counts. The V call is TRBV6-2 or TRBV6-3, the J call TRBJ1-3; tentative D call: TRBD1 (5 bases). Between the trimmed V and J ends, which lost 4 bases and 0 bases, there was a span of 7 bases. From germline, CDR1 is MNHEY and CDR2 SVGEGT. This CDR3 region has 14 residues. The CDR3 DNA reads TGTGCCAGCAGTTTGACAGTCTCTGGAAACACCATATATTTT. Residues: CASSLTVSGNTIYF.

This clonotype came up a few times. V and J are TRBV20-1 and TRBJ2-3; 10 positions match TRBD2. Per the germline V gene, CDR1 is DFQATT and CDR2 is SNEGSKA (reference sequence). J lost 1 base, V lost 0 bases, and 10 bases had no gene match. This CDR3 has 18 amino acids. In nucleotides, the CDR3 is TGCAGTGCTAGAGATTCCCACCAGCGGGGGGGGGGCACAGATACGCAGTATTTT. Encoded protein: CSARDSHQRGGGTDTQYF.

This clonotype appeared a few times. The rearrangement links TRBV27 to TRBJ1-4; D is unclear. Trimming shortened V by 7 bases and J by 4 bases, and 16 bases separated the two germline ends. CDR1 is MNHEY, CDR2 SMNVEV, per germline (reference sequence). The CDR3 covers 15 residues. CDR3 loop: CASIIPPAGNEKLFF. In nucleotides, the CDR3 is TGTGCCAGCATCATACCCCCTGCGGGTAATGAAAAACTGTTTTTT.

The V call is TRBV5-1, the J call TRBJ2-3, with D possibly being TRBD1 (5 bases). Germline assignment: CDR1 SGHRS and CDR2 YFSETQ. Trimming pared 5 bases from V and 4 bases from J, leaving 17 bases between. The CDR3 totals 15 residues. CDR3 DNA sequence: TGCGCCAGCAGGGAAGGACCGACAGTTTCAGATACGCAGTATTTT. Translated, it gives CASREGPTVSDTQYF.